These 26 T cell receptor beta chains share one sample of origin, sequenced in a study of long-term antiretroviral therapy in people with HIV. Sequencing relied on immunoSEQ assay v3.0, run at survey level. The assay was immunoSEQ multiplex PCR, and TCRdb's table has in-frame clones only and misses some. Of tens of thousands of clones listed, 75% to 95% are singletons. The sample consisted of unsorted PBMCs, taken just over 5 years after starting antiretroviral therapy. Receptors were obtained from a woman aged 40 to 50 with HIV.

CDR3 sequence reads: CASSAGDLGRNEQFF. The CDR3 DNA reads TGCGCCAGCAGTGCGGGGGACCTGGGCCGGAATGAGCAGTTCTTC. The chain couples TRBV10-2 to TRBJ2-1; TRBD2 might be the D (6 bases). This CDR3 region has 15 residues. Germline lookup yields CDR1 WSHSY and CDR2 SAAADI. The V and J ends lost 4 bases and 7 bases respectively, with 17 bases between them.

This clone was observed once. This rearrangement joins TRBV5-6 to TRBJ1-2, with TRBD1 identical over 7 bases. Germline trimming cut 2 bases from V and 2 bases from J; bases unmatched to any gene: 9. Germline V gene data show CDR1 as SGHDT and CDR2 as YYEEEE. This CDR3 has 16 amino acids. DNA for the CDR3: TGTGCCAGCAGCTTCTTTTCCGGGACAGCCAACTATGGCTACACCTTC. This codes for CASSFFSGTANYGYTF.

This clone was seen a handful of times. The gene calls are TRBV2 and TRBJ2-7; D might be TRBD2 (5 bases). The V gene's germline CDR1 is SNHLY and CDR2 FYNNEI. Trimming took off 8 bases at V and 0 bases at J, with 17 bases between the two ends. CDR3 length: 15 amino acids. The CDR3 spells CASYIGVSSSYEQYF. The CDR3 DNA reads TGTGCCAGCTATATCGGGGTGTCGAGCTCCTACGAGCAGTACTTC.

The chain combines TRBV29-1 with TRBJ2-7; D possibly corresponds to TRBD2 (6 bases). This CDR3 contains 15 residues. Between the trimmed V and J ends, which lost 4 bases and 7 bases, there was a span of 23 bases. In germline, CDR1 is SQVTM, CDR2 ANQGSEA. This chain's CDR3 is CSVAGTEQEAFEQYF. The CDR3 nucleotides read TGCAGCGTTGCGGGGACTGAGCAGGAGGCCTTTGAGCAGTACTTC.

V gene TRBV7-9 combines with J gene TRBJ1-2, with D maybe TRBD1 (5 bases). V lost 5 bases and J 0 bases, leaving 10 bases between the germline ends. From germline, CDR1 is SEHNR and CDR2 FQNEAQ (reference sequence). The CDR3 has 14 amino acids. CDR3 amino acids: CASSMGVPNYGYTF. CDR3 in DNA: TGTGCCAGCAGCATGGGGGTGCCTAACTATGGCTACACCTTC. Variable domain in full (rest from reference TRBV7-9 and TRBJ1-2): DTGVSQNPRHKITKRGQNVTFRCDPISEHNRLYWYRQTLGQGPEFLTYFQNEAQLEKSRLLSDRFSAERPKGSFSTLEIQRTEQGDSAMYLCASSMGVPNYGYTFGSGTRLTVV.

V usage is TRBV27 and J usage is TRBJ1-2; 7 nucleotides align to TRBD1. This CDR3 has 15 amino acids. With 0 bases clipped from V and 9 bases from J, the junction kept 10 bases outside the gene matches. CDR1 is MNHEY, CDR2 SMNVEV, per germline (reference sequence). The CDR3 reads CASSLSGGQSLSYTF. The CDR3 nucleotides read TGTGCCAGCAGTTTATCGGGGGGACAGAGCTTGAGCTACACCTTC.

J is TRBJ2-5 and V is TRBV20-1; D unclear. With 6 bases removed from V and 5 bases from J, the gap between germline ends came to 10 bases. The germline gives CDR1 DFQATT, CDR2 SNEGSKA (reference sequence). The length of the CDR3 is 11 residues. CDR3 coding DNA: TGCAGTGCCCGCTTCCCCGAGACCCAGTACTTC. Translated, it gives CSARFPETQYF.

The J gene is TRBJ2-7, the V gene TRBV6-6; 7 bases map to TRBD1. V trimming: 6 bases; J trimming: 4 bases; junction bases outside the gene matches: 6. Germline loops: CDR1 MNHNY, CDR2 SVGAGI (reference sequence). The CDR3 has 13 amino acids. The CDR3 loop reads CASRSTGRYEQYF. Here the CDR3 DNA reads TGTGCCAGCAGATCGACAGGGCGGTACGAGCAGTACTTC.

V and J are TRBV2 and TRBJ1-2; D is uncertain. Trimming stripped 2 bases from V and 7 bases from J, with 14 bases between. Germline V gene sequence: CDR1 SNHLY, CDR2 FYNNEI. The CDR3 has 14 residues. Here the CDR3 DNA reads TGTGCCAGCAGTGAATATGAGGGAACGAGTGGCTACACCTTC. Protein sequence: CASSEYEGTSGYTF.

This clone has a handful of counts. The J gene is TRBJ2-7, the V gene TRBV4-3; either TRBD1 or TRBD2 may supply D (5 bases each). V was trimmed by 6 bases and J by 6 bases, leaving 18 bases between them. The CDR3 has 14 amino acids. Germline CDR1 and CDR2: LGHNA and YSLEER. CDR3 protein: CASSPGPNPSEQYF. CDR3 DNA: TGCGCCAGCAGTCCGGGACCCAACCCGAGCGAGCAGTACTTC.

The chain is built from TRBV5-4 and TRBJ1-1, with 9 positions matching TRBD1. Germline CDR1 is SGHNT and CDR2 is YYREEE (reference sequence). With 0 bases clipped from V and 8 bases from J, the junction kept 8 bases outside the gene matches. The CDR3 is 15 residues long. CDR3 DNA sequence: TGTGCCAGCAGCTTGGAAGGACAGGGGACTTTGGAAGCTTTCTTT. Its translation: CASSLEGQGTLEAFF.

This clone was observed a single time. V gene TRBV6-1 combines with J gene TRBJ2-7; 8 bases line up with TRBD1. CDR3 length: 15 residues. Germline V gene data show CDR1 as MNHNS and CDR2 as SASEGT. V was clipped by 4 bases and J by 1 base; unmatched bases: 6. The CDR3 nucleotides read TGTGCCAGCAGTGCCCTACGGACAGGGTCCTACGAGCAGTACTTC. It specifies CASSALRTGSYEQYF.

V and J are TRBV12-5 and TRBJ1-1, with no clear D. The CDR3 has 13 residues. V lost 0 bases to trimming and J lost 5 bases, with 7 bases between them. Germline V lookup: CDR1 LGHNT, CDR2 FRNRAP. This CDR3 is CASGLVRGTEAFF. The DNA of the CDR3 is TGTGCTAGTGGTTTGGTGCGAGGGACTGAAGCTTTCTTT.

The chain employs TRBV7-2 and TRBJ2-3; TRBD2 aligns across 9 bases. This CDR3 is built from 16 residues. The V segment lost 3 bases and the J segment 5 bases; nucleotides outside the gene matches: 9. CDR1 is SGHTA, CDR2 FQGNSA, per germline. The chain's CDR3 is CASSFKAGGPGDTQYF. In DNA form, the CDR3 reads TGTGCCAGCAGCTTTAAGGCGGGGGGGCCGGGAGATACGCAGTATTTT.

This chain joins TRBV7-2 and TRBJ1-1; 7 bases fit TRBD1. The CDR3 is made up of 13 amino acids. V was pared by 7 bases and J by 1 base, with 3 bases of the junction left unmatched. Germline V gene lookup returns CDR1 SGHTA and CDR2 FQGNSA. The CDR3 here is CASTRTGNTEAFF. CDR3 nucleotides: TGTGCCAGCACCAGGACAGGGAACACTGAAGCTTTCTTT.

The CDR3 here is CASRDTHNQPQHF. The CDR3 DNA follows: TGTGCCAGCAGAGACACCCATAATCAGCCCCAGCATTTT. This sequence joins TRBV6-6 and TRBJ1-5; D is uncertain. V was cut by 6 bases and J by 4 bases, with 10 bases left in between. This CDR3 comprises 13 residues. Germline V gene sequence: CDR1 MNHNY, CDR2 SVGAGI (reference sequence).

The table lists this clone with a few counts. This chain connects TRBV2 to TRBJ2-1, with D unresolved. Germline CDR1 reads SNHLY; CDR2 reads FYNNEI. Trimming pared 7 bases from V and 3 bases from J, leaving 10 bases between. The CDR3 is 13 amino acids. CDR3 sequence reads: CASTVGFYNEQFF. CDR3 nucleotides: TGTGCCAGCACGGTAGGATTCTACAATGAGCAGTTCTTC.

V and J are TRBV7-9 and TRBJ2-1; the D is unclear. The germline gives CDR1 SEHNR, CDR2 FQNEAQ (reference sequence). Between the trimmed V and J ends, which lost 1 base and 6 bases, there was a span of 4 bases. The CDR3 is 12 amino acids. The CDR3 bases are TGTGCCAGCAGCTTAGGCGTCAATGAGCAGTTCTTC. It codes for CASSLGVNEQFF.

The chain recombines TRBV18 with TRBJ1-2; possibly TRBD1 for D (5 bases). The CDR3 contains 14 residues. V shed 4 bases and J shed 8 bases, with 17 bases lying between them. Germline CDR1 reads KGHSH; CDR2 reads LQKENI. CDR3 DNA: TGTGCCAGCTCACTTTCCGGGACGCGAACGGGCTACACCTTC. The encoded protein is CASSLSGTRTGYTF. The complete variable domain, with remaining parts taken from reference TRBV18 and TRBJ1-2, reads NAGVMQNPRHLVRRRGQEARLRCSPMKGHSHVYWYRQLPEEGLKFMVYLQKENIIDESGMPKERFSAEFPKEGPSILRIQQVVRGDSAAYFCASSLSGTRTGYTFGSGTRLTVV.

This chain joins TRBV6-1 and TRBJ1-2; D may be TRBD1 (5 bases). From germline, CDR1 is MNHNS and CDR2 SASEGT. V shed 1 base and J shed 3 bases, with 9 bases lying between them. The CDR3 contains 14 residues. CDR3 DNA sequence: TGTGCCAGCAGTGAAGGACAGCCTGACTATGGCTACACCTTC. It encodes CASSEGQPDYGYTF.

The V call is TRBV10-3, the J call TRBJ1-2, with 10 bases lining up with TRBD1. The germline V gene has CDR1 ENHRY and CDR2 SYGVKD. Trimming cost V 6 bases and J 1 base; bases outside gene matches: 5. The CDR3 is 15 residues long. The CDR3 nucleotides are TGTGCCATCAGGCAGACAGGGGGCTTTAACTATGGCTACACCTTC. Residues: CAIRQTGGFNYGYTF.

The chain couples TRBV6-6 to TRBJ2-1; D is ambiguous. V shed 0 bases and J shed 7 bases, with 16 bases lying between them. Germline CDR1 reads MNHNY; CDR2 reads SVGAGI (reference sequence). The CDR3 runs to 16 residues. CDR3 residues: CASSYSTRTQENEQFF. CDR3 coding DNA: TGTGCCAGCAGTTACTCGACCCGGACCCAAGAGAATGAGCAGTTCTTC.

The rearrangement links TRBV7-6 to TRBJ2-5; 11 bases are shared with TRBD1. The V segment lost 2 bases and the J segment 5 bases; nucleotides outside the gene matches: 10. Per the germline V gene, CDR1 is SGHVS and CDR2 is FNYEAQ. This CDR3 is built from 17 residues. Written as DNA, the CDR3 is TGTGCCAGCAGCTTATATACTGGGACAGGGGGGAGCGAGACCCAGTACTTC. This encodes CASSLYTGTGGSETQYF.

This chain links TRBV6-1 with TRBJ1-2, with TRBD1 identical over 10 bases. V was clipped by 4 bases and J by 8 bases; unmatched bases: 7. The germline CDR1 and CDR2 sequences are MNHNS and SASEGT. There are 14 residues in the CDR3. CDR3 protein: CASSGSGTGVGYTF. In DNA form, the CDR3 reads TGTGCCAGCAGTGGTTCCGGGACAGGGGTCGGCTACACCTTC.

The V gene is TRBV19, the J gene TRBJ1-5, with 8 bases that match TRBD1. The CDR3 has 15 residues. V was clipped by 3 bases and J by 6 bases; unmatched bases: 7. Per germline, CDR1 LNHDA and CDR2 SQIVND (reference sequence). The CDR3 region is CASSIGTGAAQPQHF. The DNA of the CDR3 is TGTGCCAGTAGTATTGGGACAGGTGCCGCTCAGCCCCAGCATTTT.

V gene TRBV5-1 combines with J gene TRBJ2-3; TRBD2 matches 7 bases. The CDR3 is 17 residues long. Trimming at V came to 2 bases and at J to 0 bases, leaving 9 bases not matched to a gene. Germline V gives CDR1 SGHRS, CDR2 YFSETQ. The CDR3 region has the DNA TGCGCCAGCAGCTTCCTTCCCTTTAGCGGGAGCACAGATACGCAGTATTTT. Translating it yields CASSFLPFSGSTDTQYF.